These 27 T cell receptor beta chains came from one sample sequenced in a study of T cells in narcolepsy. Generated by immunoSEQ multiplex PCR, the TCRdb table keeps only in-frame clones and is missing some. The sample lists 30,000 to 45,000 clones, roughly nine tenths occurring once. The specimen sequenced was CD45RA- memory CD4+ T cells from PBMCs. The receptors shown here come from a human donor with narcolepsy.

The chain couples TRBV6-5 to TRBJ1-2, with D perhaps matching TRBD1 (5 bases). This CDR3 region has 13 residues. Germline CDR1 is MNHEY and CDR2 is SVGAGI. Trimming cost V 2 bases and J 5 bases, with 9 bases left between them. CDR3 DNA sequence: TGTGCCAGCAGTTACCCCGAGGGGTATGGCTACACCTTC. Its protein product is CASSYPEGYGYTF.

This clone has just one count. V and J are TRBV7-3 and TRBJ2-1; 14 positions match TRBD2. There are 15 residues in the CDR3. With V trimmed by 4 bases and J by 7 bases, 3 bases remained unmatched. Germline-derived CDR1 and CDR2 are SGHTA and FQGTGA. CDR3: CASSSGLAGVNEQFF. The CDR3 DNA follows: TGTGCCAGCAGCTCGGGACTAGCGGGAGTAAATGAGCAGTTCTTC.

The rearrangement links TRBV7-2 to TRBJ2-5; D may be TRBD2 (7 bases). Trimming shortened V by 10 bases and J by 4 bases, and 16 bases separated the two germline ends. Looked up from germline, CDR1 is SGHTA and CDR2 is FQGNSA. CDR3 size: 13 residues. DNA for the CDR3: TGTGCCACGGGGGGCGGCAGCGGAGAGACCCAGTACTTC. It yields the protein CATGGGSGETQYF.

The CDR3 nucleotides read TGTGCCAGCAGCTTAAAAAGCCCATCCCCTAGCACAGATACGCAGTATTTT. It yields the protein CASSLKSPSPSTDTQYF. V is TRBV7-9 and J is TRBJ2-3, with no clear D. CDR3 length: 17 residues. The germline V gene has CDR1 SEHNR and CDR2 FQNEAQ (reference sequence). The ends were cut back, 2 bases at V and 0 bases at J, with 15 bases in the middle.

The rearrangement links TRBV11-2 to TRBJ2-3; 12 bases line up with TRBD2. After removal of 2 bases from V and 5 bases from J, the junction contained 8 bases not matched to a gene. The CDR3 loop spans 17 amino acids. Germline lookup yields CDR1 SGHAT and CDR2 FQNNGV. The CDR3 sequence is CASSLRPLAGGGDTQYF. The CDR3 nucleotides read TGTGCCAGCAGCTTAAGACCTCTAGCGGGGGGGGGAGATACGCAGTATTTT.

V and J are TRBV7-2 and TRBJ2-6, with D possibly being TRBD2 (6 bases). V lost 5 bases and J 2 bases, leaving 10 bases between the germline ends. The CDR3 loop spans 15 amino acids. Germline CDR1 reads SGHTA; CDR2 reads FQGNSA. CDR3 region: CASSIRGTGANVLTF. The CDR3 bases are TGTGCCAGCAGCATCCGGGGGACTGGGGCCAACGTCCTGACTTTC.

In the case of this clone: The sample carries other DNA sequences with the same CDR3. The chain is built from TRBV6-6 and TRBJ2-1; 8 positions agree with TRBD1. CDR1 and CDR2 from the germline V gene are MNHNY and SVGAGI (reference sequence). The J segment lost 7 bases and the V segment lost 7 bases, leaving 6 bases of the junction unmatched. This CDR3 is 13 amino acids long. The CDR3 loop is CASIGQGRNEQFF. In DNA form, the CDR3 reads TGTGCCAGCATTGGACAGGGAAGGAATGAGCAGTTCTTC.

The chain has TRBV28 and TRBJ2-1; D perhaps matches TRBD2 (5 bases). CDR3 length: 15 residues. Per germline, CDR1 MDHEN and CDR2 SYDVKM. With 3 bases removed from V and 5 bases from J, the gap between germline ends came to 14 bases. CDR3 loop: CASSLRLLDHNEQFF. DNA for the CDR3: TGTGCCAGCAGTTTGAGGCTACTAGACCACAATGAGCAGTTCTTC.

The V and J genes are TRBV7-9 and TRBJ2-1, with 8 bases fitting TRBD1. CDR1 and CDR2 from the germline V gene are SEHNR and FQNEAQ (reference sequence). The junction had 2 bases not matched to a gene; V was cut back by 3 bases and J by 4 bases. CDR3 size: 14 residues. CDR3 region: CASSFRTGYNEQFF. CDR3 nucleotides: TGTGCCAGCAGCTTCCGGACAGGGTACAATGAGCAGTTCTTC.

The V gene is TRBV2, the J gene TRBJ2-3, with 11 bases aligning to TRBD1. There are 12 residues in the CDR3. The germline gives CDR1 SNHLY, CDR2 FYNNEI. The V segment lost 4 bases and the J segment 9 bases; nucleotides outside the gene matches: 0. For the CDR3, the DNA is TGTGCCAGCAGTGGGACAGGGGGCACGCAGTATTTT. This encodes CASSGTGGTQYF.

The rearrangement uses TRBV6-1 and TRBJ2-3; D is unclear. V dropped 4 bases and J dropped 5 bases, with 4 bases sitting between them. The CDR3 is made up of 11 amino acids. Germline lookup yields CDR1 MNHNS and CDR2 SASEGT. CDR3 sequence (DNA): TGTGCCAGCAGTGTCGGAGATACGCAGTATTTT. Translating gives CASSVGDTQYF.

With respect to this clone: The same CDR3 can be traced to other DNA sequences in this sample. V and J are TRBV5-4 and TRBJ2-2; 7 bases line up with TRBD1. The CDR3 is 16 amino acids. The germline V gene has CDR1 SGHNT and CDR2 YYREEE (reference sequence). V lost 0 bases, J lost 1 base, and 3 bases stayed unmatched. Here the CDR3 reads CASSLGGQVNTGELFF. DNA of the CDR3: TGTGCCAGCAGCTTGGGCGGACAGGTGAACACCGGGGAGCTGTTTTTT.

To note about this clone: One end of the junction does not line up with germline, which may come from a read error. The chain is built from TRBV7-2 and TRBJ2-1; the D gene is possibly TRBD2 (6 bases). The CDR3 is made up of 13 amino acids. Per germline, CDR1 SGHTA and CDR2 FQGNSA. In DNA, the CDR3 is TGTGCCAGCAGCATAGCTCGGAGGGAAGTTCAGTTCTTC. Its translation is CASSIARREVQFF.

In nucleotides, the CDR3 is TGTGCCAGTAGTATCTACAATGAGCAGTTCTTC. Amino acid sequence: CASSIYNEQFF. J is TRBJ2-1 and V is TRBV19; D not resolved. The CDR3 has 11 amino acids. V dropped 3 bases and J dropped 3 bases, with 0 bases sitting between them. Germline assignment: CDR1 LNHDA and CDR2 SQIVND (reference sequence).

V and J are TRBV2 and TRBJ1-6; perhaps TRBD1 as D (6 bases). This CDR3 is built from 13 residues. Germline values: CDR1 SNHLY, CDR2 FYNNEI. Trimming shortened V by 10 bases and J by 10 bases, and 17 bases separated the two germline ends. The CDR3 loop reads CATGDKEDSPLHF. CDR3 nucleotide sequence: TGTGCCACTGGGGACAAGGAGGACTCACCCCTCCACTTT.

This chain connects TRBV11-1 to TRBJ2-5; 8 positions agree with TRBD1. Germline V lookup: CDR1 SGHAT, CDR2 FQDESV (reference sequence). With 3 bases clipped from V and 5 bases from J, the junction kept 8 bases outside the gene matches. The CDR3 runs to 15 residues. CDR3 sequence reads: CASSFQDRAHETQYF. The DNA of the CDR3 is TGTGCCAGCAGCTTCCAGGACAGGGCGCACGAGACCCAGTACTTC.

The chain combines TRBV18 with TRBJ1-1; D uncertain. V lost 6 bases to trimming and J lost 1 base, with 15 bases between them. Germline-derived CDR1 and CDR2 are KGHSH and LQKENI. This CDR3 has 15 residues. The CDR3 here is CASSSQEVQNTEAFF. The CDR3 DNA sequence: TGTGCCAGCTCTTCCCAGGAGGTCCAGAACACTGAAGCTTTCTTT.

This clone was seen more than once but under ten times. The J gene is TRBJ2-7, the V gene TRBV6-1; the match to TRBD1 covers 7 bases. The V segment lost 7 bases and the J segment 5 bases; nucleotides outside the gene matches: 8. CDR1 and CDR2 from the germline V gene are MNHNS and SASEGT. The CDR3 sequence is 13 residues long. CDR3 DNA: TGTGCCAGCATCCTAGACAGGGCCCACGAGCAGTACTTC. It codes for CASILDRAHEQYF.

V gene TRBV5-1 combines with J gene TRBJ2-7, with TRBD2 matching over 7 bases. The CDR3 totals 14 residues. J gave up 4 bases and V 0 bases, and 4 bases lay outside the gene matches. CDR1 is SGHRS and CDR2 is YFSETQ in the germline V gene. The CDR3: CASSLAGRAYEQYF. The CDR3 nucleotides read TGCGCCAGCAGCTTGGCGGGGAGGGCGTACGAGCAGTACTTC.

V is TRBV15 and J is TRBJ2-1, with 8 bases aligning to TRBD2. Germline-derived CDR1 and CDR2 are LNHNV and YYDKDF (reference sequence). Trimming cost V 1 base and J 4 bases; bases outside gene matches: 3. The CDR3 spans 15 residues. CDR3 in amino acids: CATSRAGGTYNEQFF. In DNA, the CDR3 is TGTGCCACCAGCAGAGCGGGAGGGACTTACAATGAGCAGTTCTTC. The full variable domain, completed using reference TRBV15 and TRBJ2-1, is DAMVIQNPRYQVTQFGKPVTLSCSQTLNHNVMYWYQQKSSQAPKLLFHYYDKDFNNEADTPDNFQSRRPNTSFCFLDIRSPGLGDTAMYLCATSRAGGTYNEQFFGPGTRLTVL.

This clone turned up a few times. The CDR3 DNA follows: TGTGCCAGCAGCTTAGGATCGGAAAACTGGGGCTACACCTTC. Translating gives CASSLGSENWGYTF. The chain combines TRBV13 with TRBJ1-2; unclear D gene. V shed 0 bases and J shed 8 bases, with 13 bases lying between them. The CDR3 is made up of 14 amino acids. CDR1 and CDR2 (germline): PRHDT, FYEKMQ (reference sequence).

The J gene is TRBJ1-2, the V gene TRBV7-2; D unclear. Germline V gene sequence: CDR1 SGHTA, CDR2 FQGNSA. The CDR3 is made up of 13 amino acids. Deletions cut 7 bases from V and 7 bases from J, with 16 bases between. The CDR3, as DNA: TGTGCCAGCATAGACGGCCACCAGTCTGGCTACACCTTC. This sequence encodes CASIDGHQSGYTF. The whole variable domain, remainder taken from reference TRBV7-2 and TRBJ1-2, is GAGVSQSPSNKVTEKGKDVELRCDPISGHTALYWYRQSLGQGLEFLIYFQGNSAPDKSGLPSDRFSAERTGGSVSTLTIQRTQQEDSAVYLCASIDGHQSGYTFGSGTRLTVV.

In its sample, this clone was seen once. The chain carries TRBV7-3 and TRBJ1-2; TRBD1 matches 9 bases. After removal of 4 bases from V and 2 bases from J, the junction contained 8 bases not matched to a gene. The CDR3 loop spans 16 amino acids. CDR1 SGHTA and CDR2 FQGTGA come from the germline V gene. The CDR3: CASSWPPGQGNYGYTF. CDR3 sequence (DNA): TGTGCCAGCAGCTGGCCACCGGGACAGGGAAACTATGGCTACACCTTC.

The genes are TRBV2 and TRBJ2-3, with 10 bases identical to TRBD2. CDR1 is SNHLY, CDR2 FYNNEI, per germline. The trim removed 2 bases at V and 3 bases at J, leaving 5 bases unmatched. The CDR3 has 16 residues. As DNA, the CDR3 is TGTGCCAGCAGTGAAAAGCGGGGGGGTCGTACAGATACGCAGTATTTT. It codes for CASSEKRGGRTDTQYF. The whole variable domain, filled in from reference TRBV2 and TRBJ2-3, reads EPEVTQTPSHQVTQMGQEVILRCVPISNHLYFYWYRQILGQKVEFLVSFYNNEISEKSEIFDDQFSVERPDGSNFTLKIRSTKLEDSAMYFCASSEKRGGRTDTQYFGPGTRLTVL.

This chain uses TRBV5-1 with TRBJ1-3, with 7 bases that match TRBD1. The CDR3 extends over 14 amino acids. Per the germline V gene, CDR1 is SGHRS and CDR2 is YFSETQ. V trimming: 3 bases; J trimming: 3 bases; junction bases outside the gene matches: 3. The DNA for the CDR3 is TGCGCCAGCAGCTCCGGGACAGATGGAAACACCATATATTTT. As protein: CASSSGTDGNTIYF.

Only one count was recorded for this clone. V gene TRBV15 combines with J gene TRBJ1-5; D is perhaps TRBD1 (6 bases). Germline CDR1 is LNHNV and CDR2 is YYDKDF (reference sequence). CDR3 length: 17 amino acids. Trimming took off 0 bases at V and 4 bases at J, with 16 bases between the two ends. CDR3 sequence: CATSRDHEGGGNQPQHF. The DNA of the CDR3 is TGTGCCACCAGCAGAGATCACGAGGGGGGAGGAAATCAGCCCCAGCATTTT.

This chain joins TRBV11-2 and TRBJ2-1; D ambiguous. The CDR3 length is 12 residues. V was cut by 0 bases and J by 9 bases, with 6 bases left in between. Germline values: CDR1 SGHAT, CDR2 FQNNGV. CDR3 bases: TGTGCCAGCAGCTTAGATTGGGGTGAGCAGTTCTTC. Translation gives CASSLDWGEQFF.